This T cell receptor (beta chain) is drawn from a study of blood T cell repertoires in COVID-19. For the study at large: COVID-19 samples from acute and convalescent phases originated in the United States, Italy and Spain.

The data were produced by immunoSEQ multiplex PCR, yet TCRdb's version contains in-frame clones alone and is incomplete. There are 40,000 to 55,000 clones in the sample; about 89% occur only once, and approximately 6% lies in the top ten. V lost 1 base and J lost 2; bases outside the gene matches: 5. CDR3 length equals 15 residues. Per germline, CDR1 GTSNPN and CDR2 SVGIG (reference sequence). Sequenced: peripheral blood. This sequence joins TRBV30 and TRBJ2-1; 7 bases fit TRBD1. The TCR sequence derives from a man between 65 and 80 years old with active COVID-19. The CDR3 region is CAWSGDSSAYNEQFF. As DNA, the CDR3 is TGTGCCTGGAGTGGGGACAGTTCAGCCTACAATGAGCAGTTCTTC. Variable domain in full (rest from reference TRBV30 and TRBJ2-1): SQTIHQWPATLVQPVGSPLSLECTVEGTSNPNLYWYRQAAGRGLQLLFYSVGIGQISSEVPQNLSASRPQDRQFILSSKKLLLSDSGFYLCAWSGDSSAYNEQFFGPGTRLTVL.